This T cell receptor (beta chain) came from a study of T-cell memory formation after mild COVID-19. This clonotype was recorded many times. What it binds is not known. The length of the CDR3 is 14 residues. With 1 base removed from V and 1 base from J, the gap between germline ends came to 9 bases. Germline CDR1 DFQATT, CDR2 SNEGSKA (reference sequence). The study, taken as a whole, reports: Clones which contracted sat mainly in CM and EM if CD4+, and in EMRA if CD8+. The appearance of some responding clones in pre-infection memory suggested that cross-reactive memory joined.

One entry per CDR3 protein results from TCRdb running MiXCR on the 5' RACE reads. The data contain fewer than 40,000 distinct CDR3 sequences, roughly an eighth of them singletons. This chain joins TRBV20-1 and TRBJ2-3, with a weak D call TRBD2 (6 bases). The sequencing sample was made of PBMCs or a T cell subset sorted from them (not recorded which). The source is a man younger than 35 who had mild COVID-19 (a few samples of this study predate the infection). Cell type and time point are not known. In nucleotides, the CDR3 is TGCAGTGCTAGAGGGTCTAGCGGCACAGATACGCAGTATTTT. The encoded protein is CSARGSSGTDTQYF.